The T cell receptor beta chain under discussion was sequenced for a study of Ad26.COV2.S vaccination and SARS-CoV-2 variants. Libraries were prepared by immunoSEQ multiplex PCR; TCRdb keeps only in-frame clonotypes and omits some of them. The sample consists of approximately 360,000 clones, 83% of them appearing once. Treatment: about 20 received Ad26.COV2.S at low or high dose, single or two shots; several received placebo; per-sample allocation not given. Day 63 following the first vaccine or placebo injection was when the samples were taken. Looked up from germline, CDR1 is MGHRA and CDR2 is YSYEKL. The CDR3 has 16 amino acids. With 1 base clipped from V and 10 bases from J, the junction kept 12 bases outside the gene matches.

The chain links TRBV4-1 to TRBJ2-1; 8 bases are shared with TRBD2. This TCR was sampled from a person between 18 and 65 years old who received the Ad26.COV2.S COVID-19 vaccine or a placebo. Sample: peripheral blood, taken in a trial of Ad26.COV2.S vaccine versus placebo. The chain's CDR3 is CASSQGPGLGVREQFF. CDR3 coding DNA: TGCGCCAGCAGCCAAGGGCCGGGACTAGGAGTAAGGGAGCAGTTCTTC.